Following are 21 T cell receptor beta chains from one sample sequenced in a study of blood T cell repertoires in COVID-19. Using immunoSEQ multiplex PCR, the repertoire was profiled, and TCRdb retains in-frame clones only, with some absent. The sample includes around 300,000 clones, 80% to 90% of them seen just once. The sequenced sample consisted of peripheral blood. Every receptor here comes from an older woman with acute or convalescent COVID-19.

V and J are TRBV19 and TRBJ1-5; weak D call: TRBD1 (5 bases). V lost 5 bases and J lost 7, with 12 bases in between. This CDR3 comprises 13 residues. The germline V gene has CDR1 LNHDA and CDR2 SQIVND (reference sequence). DNA of the CDR3: TGTGCCAGTAGTTTCAGGGTAAGGCAGCCCCAGCATTTT. Protein product: CASSFRVRQPQHF.

The J gene is TRBJ2-5, the V gene TRBV5-1; weak D call: TRBD2 (5 bases). Trimming left V 2 bases short and J 4 bases short, with 9 bases between. From germline, CDR1 is SGHRS and CDR2 YFSETQ. There are 13 residues in the CDR3. CDR3 bases: TGCGCCAGCAGCTTCGAGCGGTTAGAGACCCAGTACTTC. Translating it yields CASSFERLETQYF.

V gene TRBV7-9 combines with J gene TRBJ2-3; D perhaps matches TRBD1 (5 bases). V lost 0 bases to trimming and J lost 3 bases, with 10 bases between them. The CDR3 loop spans 15 amino acids. Germline CDR1 SEHNR, CDR2 FQNEAQ (reference sequence). The CDR3 loop reads CASSLAGVGTDTQYF. CDR3 coding DNA: TGTGCCAGCAGCTTAGCAGGGGTTGGGACAGATACGCAGTATTTT. Full variable domain (rest looked up from reference TRBV7-9 and TRBJ2-3): DTGVSQNPRHKITKRGQNVTFRCDPISEHNRLYWYRQTLGQGPEFLTYFQNEAQLEKSRLLSDRFSAERPKGSFSTLEIQRTEQGDSAMYLCASSLAGVGTDTQYFGPGTRLTVL.

This rearrangement joins TRBV9 to TRBJ2-5; no firm D call. Germline values: CDR1 SGDLS, CDR2 YYNGEE. V was pared by 4 bases and J by 9 bases, with 13 bases between. CDR3 length equals 12 residues. Here the CDR3 reads CASSSGSDPQYF. The CDR3 nucleotides read TGTGCCAGCAGCTCAGGCTCAGATCCCCAGTACTTC.

The rearrangement uses TRBV4-1 and TRBJ1-3, with 7 bases that match TRBD1. The germline V gene encodes CDR1 MGHRA and CDR2 YSYEKL. This CDR3 comprises 21 residues. V lost 0 bases to trimming and J lost 0 bases; unmatched junction nucleotides: 17. CDR3 loop: CASSQDQIGTAQLISGNTIYF. CDR3 nucleotide sequence: TGCGCCAGCAGCCAAGATCAAATCGGGACAGCGCAATTAATCTCTGGAAACACCATATATTTT.

This chain links TRBV7-8 with TRBJ1-2; D possibly corresponds to TRBD1 (6 bases). The CDR3 has 16 residues. Germline V gene data show CDR1 as SGHVS and CDR2 as FQNEAQ. Trimming stripped 3 bases from V and 4 bases from J, with 18 bases between. The CDR3 DNA sequence: TGTGCCAGCAGCTTCCAGGGTGGACAGTCCTTCTATGGCTACACCTTC. Its protein product is CASSFQGGQSFYGYTF.

The chain carries TRBV3-1 (or the pseudogene TRBV3-2) and TRBJ1-2, with TRBD1 as a possible D gene (5 bases). CDR3 length: 16 amino acids. Germline-derived CDR1 and CDR2 are LGHDT and YNNKEL (reference sequence). The V gene lost 1 base and the J gene lost 1 base, with 13 bases spanning the gap. CDR3 sequence (DNA): TGTGCCAGCAGCCAAGGCGGGGGATCAGTTAACTATGGCTACACCTTC. Protein sequence: CASSQGGGSVNYGYTF.

This clone was seen once. The rearrangement uses TRBV5-8 and TRBJ1-1, with D maybe TRBD1 (5 bases). V was trimmed by 0 bases and J by 1 base, leaving 10 bases between them. There are 15 residues in the CDR3. Germline V gene data show CDR1 as SGHTS and CDR2 as YDEGEE. The CDR3 DNA is TGTGCCAGCAGCTTGGTGGGGCGGTGGAACACTGAAGCTTTCTTT. Translated: CASSLVGRWNTEAFF.

The rearrangement joins TRBV19 to TRBJ1-1, with 9 nucleotides matching TRBD1. CDR3 length: 15 residues. The V and J ends lost 5 bases and 10 bases, in that order; junction bases with no gene match: 14. Germline-derived CDR1 and CDR2 are LNHDA and SQIVND (reference sequence). CDR3: CASSSGQGTSFPAFF. Written as DNA, the CDR3 is TGTGCCAGTAGTTCGGGACAGGGAACCTCGTTTCCAGCTTTCTTT.

The CDR3 nucleotides are TGTGCCATTACAGGGACCATGGGATCCTACGAGCAGTACTTC. Translating it yields CAITGTMGSYEQYF. The chain joins TRBV10-3 to TRBJ2-7, with D tentatively TRBD1 (6 bases). The V and J ends lost 9 bases and 1 base respectively, with 16 bases between them. CDR3 size: 14 residues. From germline, CDR1 is ENHRY and CDR2 SYGVKD.

This clone was recorded only once. The genes are TRBV2 and TRBJ1-4; D is perhaps TRBD1 (6 bases). Looked up from germline, CDR1 is SNHLY and CDR2 is FYNNEI. Trimming stripped 8 bases from V and 6 bases from J, with 16 bases between. The CDR3 length is 14 residues. CDR3 sequence: CASGRGGWDEKLFF. Here the CDR3 DNA reads TGTGCCAGCGGTAGGGGGGGCTGGGATGAAAAACTGTTTTTT.

This clone was detected a few times. CDR3 region: CASSLGRTGFEQYF. The CDR3 nucleotides are TGTGCCAGCAGCTTAGGCAGGACAGGATTTGAGCAGTACTTC. The rearrangement uses TRBV7-9 and TRBJ2-7; 7 positions match TRBD1. The CDR3 is 14 amino acids. J lost 7 bases, V lost 1 base, and 7 bases had no gene match. In germline, CDR1 is SEHNR, CDR2 FQNEAQ (reference sequence).

The rearrangement uses TRBV29-1 and TRBJ1-1; D gene uncertain. The CDR3 is 10 residues long. V lost 7 bases and J 7 bases, leaving 10 bases between the germline ends. Germline V gene lookup returns CDR1 SQVTM and CDR2 ANQGSEA. Here the CDR3 reads CSAEEGEAFF. The CDR3 region has the DNA TGCAGCGCCGAGGAGGGTGAAGCTTTCTTT.

The CDR3 DNA is TGCGCCAGCAGCTCGTCCCTGAGGCCCAACTATGGCTACACCTTC. It specifies CASSSSLRPNYGYTF. This chain uses TRBV5-1 with TRBJ1-2; D is unclear. CDR3 size: 15 residues. Germline assignment: CDR1 SGHRS and CDR2 YFSETQ. Trimming left V 3 bases short and J 2 bases short, with 14 bases between.

This chain uses TRBV11-2 with TRBJ2-3; possibly TRBD1 for D (6 bases). V lost 5 bases to trimming and J lost 3 bases, with 15 bases between them. Germline V CDR1 and CDR2: SGHAT, FQNNGV. The CDR3 consists of 15 residues. The CDR3 loop reads CASSPSVRGTDTQYF. As DNA, the CDR3 is TGTGCCAGCAGCCCGTCCGTCAGGGGAACAGATACGCAGTATTTT.

The chain joins TRBV10-3 to TRBJ2-3; 14 bases fit TRBD2. V lost 9 bases and J lost 4; bases outside the gene matches: 3. Germline CDR1 and CDR2: ENHRY and SYGVKD. The CDR3 loop spans 14 amino acids. CDR3 protein: CAIRTSGGPDTQYF. The CDR3 nucleotides read TGTGCCATACGGACTAGCGGGGGGCCAGATACGCAGTATTTT.

The V and J genes are TRBV28 and TRBJ1-1; perhaps TRBD1 as D (5 bases). Trimming removed 5 bases from V and 5 bases from J, with 12 bases in between. Germline assignment: CDR1 MDHEN and CDR2 SYDVKM. The CDR3 has 13 residues. The CDR3 sequence is CASSPNRNTEAFF. The DNA of the CDR3 is TGTGCCAGCAGTCCCAACAGGAATACTGAAGCTTTCTTT.

The chain uses TRBV7-2 and TRBJ1-1; D possibly corresponds to TRBD1 (5 bases). The CDR3 extends over 13 amino acids. The V gene lost 4 bases and the J gene lost 5 bases, with 11 bases spanning the gap. Germline values: CDR1 SGHTA, CDR2 FQGNSA. For the CDR3, the DNA is TGTGCCAGCAGCTCGAGTTCAGGGACTGAAGCTTTCTTT. It is translated as CASSSSSGTEAFF. Variable domain in full (rest from reference TRBV7-2 and TRBJ1-1): GAGVSQSPSNKVTEKGKDVELRCDPISGHTALYWYRQSLGQGLEFLIYFQGNSAPDKSGLPSDRFSAERTGGSVSTLTIQRTQQEDSAVYLCASSSSSGTEAFFGQGTRLTVV.

V and J are TRBV29-1 and TRBJ1-1; possible D gene TRBD1, 6 bases. The CDR3 contains 12 residues. The V and J ends lost 7 bases and 4 bases respectively, with 13 bases between them. Germline CDR1 reads SQVTM; CDR2 reads ANQGSEA. CDR3 in amino acids: CSGGRGTTEAFF. In DNA, the CDR3 is TGCAGCGGGGGGCGGGGGACCACTGAAGCTTTCTTT.

J is TRBJ1-1 and V is TRBV18; D perhaps matches TRBD1 (5 bases). This CDR3 has 14 residues. V was cut by 3 bases and J by 7 bases, with 15 bases left in between. Per the germline V gene, CDR1 is KGHSH and CDR2 is LQKENI. The CDR3 protein is CASSPGQAGLEAFF. DNA of the CDR3: TGTGCCAGCTCACCGGGTCAAGCGGGGCTTGAAGCTTTCTTT.

V and J are TRBV5-1 and TRBJ1-3; the match to TRBD1 covers 12 bases. CDR1 SGHRS and CDR2 YFSETQ come from the germline V gene. Trimming at V came to 3 bases and at J to 4 bases, leaving 8 bases not matched to a gene. The CDR3 runs to 17 residues. The CDR3 spells CASSSTGQGAKGNTIYF. The CDR3 DNA reads TGCGCCAGCAGCTCTACGGGACAGGGGGCTAAGGGAAACACCATATATTTT.